This record concerns one T cell receptor beta chain sequence. Germline CDR1 is MNHEY and CDR2 is SVGEGT. V trimming: 0 bases; J trimming: 3 bases; junction bases outside the gene matches: 3. The CDR3 consists of 18 residues. The authors' processing: Amplification with reference gene primers provided the estimates of nucleated cell counts. Clones were sequenced by immunoSEQ multiplex PCR, and TCRdb holds only the in-frame ones, with some missing. V and J calls and clone size come straight from that table; D and trimming were deduced from the DNA. The table shows some 32,000 clones, with roughly 84% occurring only once. This sample is part of a study of blood T cell repertoires in COVID-19. Study summary: The origin of the acute and convalescent COVID-19 samples was the United States, Italy and Spain. In each case, the material was cDNA or gDNA derived from T cells, B-cell-depleted T cells, or PBMCs.

The specimen sequenced was peripheral blood. The origin of this receptor is a man in his 60s with active COVID-19. The rearrangement uses TRBV6-2 or TRBV6-3 and TRBJ2-1, with 15 bases that match TRBD2. For the CDR3, the DNA is TGTGCCAGCAGTTACTCGGGGACTAGCGGGAGGATCTACAATGAGCAGTTCTTC. Residues: CASSYSGTSGRIYNEQFF.